The 28 T cell receptor beta chains in this list originate from one sample, sequenced in a study of post-analysis software for immune sequencing data. No antigens are known for them. Tagging with unique molecular identifiers was a feature of the TCR beta cDNA libraries. TCRdb re-called the PCR reads with MiXCR, one entry per CDR3 protein. The sample has hundreds of thousands of distinct CDR3 sequences; roughly three fifths are singletons. General study findings and limits: Roughly five TRBV segments were significantly more frequent in patients than in controls. TRBV5-6, TRBV5-1 and TRBV20-1 were among these segments.

Sequencing used blood. These receptors were taken from a girl aged 2 to 9 with multiple sclerosis.

The genes are TRBV5-6 and TRBJ2-5, with 13 bases fitting TRBD2. CDR3 size: 17 residues. Germline CDR1 and CDR2: SGHDT and YYEEEE. V was pared by 2 bases and J by 5 bases, with 9 bases of the junction left unmatched. For the CDR3, the DNA is TGTGCCAGCAGCTTAGACGGACTAGCGGGAGTAAGGGAGACCCAGTACTTC. This gives the protein CASSLDGLAGVRETQYF.

The V call is TRBV20-1, the J call TRBJ2-3; no clear D gene. Germline CDR1 DFQATT, CDR2 SNEGSKA (reference sequence). CDR3 size: 14 residues. V was trimmed by 8 bases and J by 0 bases, leaving 15 bases between them. In DNA, the CDR3 is TGCAGTTGCTTAGGTGTTTCTAGCACAGATACGCAGTATTTT. This translates into CSCLGVSSTDTQYF.

V is TRBV12-3 or TRBV12-4 and J is TRBJ1-6; 7 nucleotides line up with TRBD1. J lost 7 bases, V lost 6 bases, and 9 bases had no gene match. The CDR3 spans 15 residues. This chain's CDR3 is CASSLAGTENSPLHF. Here the CDR3 DNA reads TGTGCCAGCAGCCTGGCCGGGACAGAAAATTCACCCCTCCACTTT.

This sequence joins TRBV29-1 and TRBJ2-1; D is unclear. The length of the CDR3 is 10 residues. Trimming left V 5 bases short and J 9 bases short, with 8 bases between. Germline V gene lookup returns CDR1 SQVTM and CDR2 ANQGSEA. CDR3 DNA sequence: TGCAGCGTTAGTTGGACTGAGCAGTTCTTC. Translated, it gives CSVSWTEQFF.

The chain combines TRBV7-9 with TRBJ2-3; 14 nucleotides line up with TRBD2. The V gene end was trimmed by 5 bases and the J gene end by 4 bases; junction bases not matched to a gene: 11. The CDR3 sequence is 18 residues long. CDR1 and CDR2 (germline): SEHNR, FQNEAQ (reference sequence). The CDR3: CASSARIGTSGSADTQYF. DNA for the CDR3: TGTGCCAGCAGCGCTAGGATAGGGACTAGCGGGAGTGCAGATACGCAGTATTTT.

This clonotype has just a few counts. The V call is TRBV5-1, the J call TRBJ2-1, with D tentatively TRBD2 (6 bases). The ends were cut back, 4 bases at V and 0 bases at J, with 14 bases in the middle. CDR1 and CDR2 from the germline V gene are SGHRS and YFSETQ. This CDR3 is built from 16 residues. This CDR3 is CASSLASASSYNEQFF. The CDR3 DNA reads as TGCGCCAGCAGCCTAGCTAGCGCGAGCTCCTACAATGAGCAGTTCTTC.

This clonotype was counted a few times. This sequence joins TRBV7-9 and TRBJ1-2, with TRBD1 identical over 7 bases. Per germline, CDR1 SEHNR and CDR2 FQNEAQ (reference sequence). V gave up 0 bases and J gave up 8 bases; unmatched junction bases: 3. CDR3 length: 13 amino acids. The CDR3 region is CASSLAGTEGYTF. CDR3 coding DNA: TGTGCCAGCAGCTTAGCCGGGACAGAAGGCTACACCTTC.

The chain carries TRBV20-1 and TRBJ1-1; 9 bases agree with TRBD1. The CDR3 spans 14 residues. The germline V gene has CDR1 DFQATT and CDR2 SNEGSKA (reference sequence). With 5 bases clipped from V and 2 bases from J, the junction kept 6 bases outside the gene matches. The DNA for the CDR3 is TGCAGTGCTTCGGACAGGGGTGGAAACACTGAAGCTTTCTTT. Protein: CSASDRGGNTEAFF.

The rearrangement joins TRBV12-3 or TRBV12-4 to TRBJ2-3; no reliable D call. The CDR3 runs 15 residues. Deletions cut 3 bases from V and 0 bases from J, with 10 bases between. The CDR3 bases are TGTGCCAGCAGTTTGGCAAACCCTAGCACAGATACGCAGTATTTT. It codes for CASSLANPSTDTQYF.

This clonotype was detected once. The gene calls are TRBV4-2 and TRBJ2-1; D tentatively reads TRBD1 or TRBD2 (5 bases each). Between the trimmed V and J ends, which lost 0 bases and 6 bases, there was a span of 9 bases. The CDR3 is made up of 14 amino acids. Germline CDR1 and CDR2: LGHNA and YNFKEQ. CDR3 bases: TGTGCCAGCAGCCAAGAGAGGGGTAGCAATGAGCAGTTCTTC. It yields the protein CASSQERGSNEQFF.

This clonotype was recorded only once. The rearrangement links TRBV5-5 to TRBJ2-1, with D hard to call. V was cut by 4 bases and J by 8 bases, with 10 bases left in between. The CDR3 extends over 12 amino acids. Germline CDR1 SGHKS, CDR2 YYEKEE (reference sequence). The CDR3 DNA sequence: TGTGCCAGCAGCGGGCGAAGGGATGAGCAGTTCTTC. It is translated as CASSGRRDEQFF. The entire variable domain, with the rest obtained from reference TRBV5-5 and TRBJ2-1, is as follows: DAGVTQSPTHLIKTRGQQVTLRCSPISGHKSVSWYQQVLGQGPQFIFQYYEKEERGRGNFPDRFSARQFPNYSSELNVNALLLGDSALYLCASSGRRDEQFFGPGTRLTVL.

The chain uses TRBV27 and TRBJ2-1; possibly TRBD2 for D (7 bases). The V end lost 8 bases, the J end lost 4 bases, and 18 bases lay between the germline ends. Germline V lookup: CDR1 MNHEY, CDR2 SMNVEV (reference sequence). CDR3 size: 15 residues. The CDR3 protein is CASLPRGGWYNEQFF. The CDR3 DNA is TGTGCCAGCTTACCTAGGGGGGGATGGTACAATGAGCAGTTCTTC.

The genes are TRBV20-1 and TRBJ2-1; tentative D call: TRBD2 (6 bases). Trimming removed 5 bases at V and 4 bases at J, with 12 bases between. This CDR3 contains 13 residues. Germline CDR1 reads DFQATT; CDR2 reads SNEGSKA (reference sequence). The CDR3 DNA reads as TGCAGTGCTTGGGGGACTTTATACAATGAGCAGTTCTTC. As protein: CSAWGTLYNEQFF.

The chain joins TRBV15 to TRBJ1-2, with D uncertain. The CDR3 is 15 residues long. Trimming stripped 0 bases from V and 0 bases from J, with 8 bases between. Germline V gene sequence: CDR1 LNHNV, CDR2 YYDKDF (reference sequence). The CDR3 here is CATSRESGANYGYTF. In nucleotides, the CDR3 is TGTGCCACCAGCAGAGAATCCGGTGCTAACTATGGCTACACCTTC.

The V call is TRBV10-3, the J call TRBJ1-5; tentatively, D is TRBD1 (5 bases). Trimming left V 8 bases short and J 2 bases short, with 10 bases between. Germline assignment: CDR1 ENHRY and CDR2 SYGVKD. The CDR3 spans 13 residues. The CDR3 region is CAIGAEGNQPQHF. CDR3 DNA: TGTGCCATCGGGGCAGAGGGCAATCAGCCCCAGCATTTT.

The chain is built from TRBV25-1 and TRBJ2-1; D remains unclear. The V gene's germline CDR1 is MGHDK and CDR2 SYGVNS. The germline V and J ends were trimmed by 3 bases and 7 bases, with 7 bases remaining between them. The CDR3 is 12 amino acids. CDR3: CASSEERNEQFF. The CDR3 region has the DNA TGTGCCAGCAGTGAGGAAAGGAATGAGCAGTTCTTC.

This clonotype was picked up a small number of times. The gene calls are TRBV7-2 and TRBJ2-1; 13 nucleotides agree with TRBD2. The trim removed 5 bases at V and 7 bases at J, leaving 5 bases unmatched. The germline CDR1 and CDR2 sequences are SGHTA and FQGNSA. This CDR3 comprises 15 residues. CDR3 amino acids: CASSPTSGGANEQFF. The CDR3 DNA reads as TGTGCCAGCAGCCCCACTAGCGGGGGGGCAAATGAGCAGTTCTTC.

The genes are TRBV3-1 and TRBJ2-5; D remains ambiguous. The assigned J gene may be wrong: the sequence end matches TRBJ2-7 better. Per the germline V gene, CDR1 is LGHDT and CDR2 is YNNKEL (reference sequence). The CDR3 loop spans 15 amino acids. CDR3 in DNA: TGTGCCAGCAGCCAAGATGGACCGGGTTTAGGCGAGCAGTACTTC. This encodes CASSQDGPGLGEQYF.

This clonotype was detected only a few times. The chain has TRBV24-1 and TRBJ1-2, with D unresolved. The V gene lost 2 bases and the J gene lost 1 base, with 16 bases spanning the gap. Germline assignment: CDR1 KGHDR and CDR2 SFDVKD. CDR3 size: 17 residues. As DNA, the CDR3 is TGTGCCACCAGTGATTCCATATCTGTAACAGTTAACTATGGCTACACCTTC. This encodes CATSDSISVTVNYGYTF.

The chain has TRBV27 and TRBJ2-2; the match to TRBD1 covers 9 bases. Germline CDR1 and CDR2: MNHEY and SMNVEV (reference sequence). V was pared by 5 bases and J by 4 bases, with 8 bases of the junction left unmatched. CDR3 length equals 16 residues. CDR3 protein: CASSPHGTGITGELFF. In DNA, the CDR3 is TGTGCCAGCAGTCCACACGGGACAGGGATCACCGGGGAGCTGTTTTTT.

This chain connects TRBV20-1 to TRBJ1-1, with D maybe TRBD1 (6 bases). This CDR3 is 13 amino acids long. CDR1 DFQATT and CDR2 SNEGSKA come from the germline V gene (reference sequence). The V gene lost 7 bases and the J gene lost 0 bases, with 12 bases spanning the gap. This chain's CDR3 is CSGSRDMNTEAFF. The CDR3, as DNA: TGCAGTGGGTCCAGGGACATGAACACTGAAGCTTTCTTT.

The rearrangement joins TRBV6-2 or TRBV6-3 to TRBJ2-4; D is undetermined. The end of the DNA fits TRBJ2-7 better, so the J call may be wrong. CDR1 and CDR2 (germline): MNHEY, SVGEGT. The CDR3 is made up of 13 amino acids. CDR3: CASSRDIIHEQYF. CDR3 DNA: TGTGCCAGCAGCCGAGACATAATCCACGAGCAGTACTTC.

The chain couples TRBV6-5 to TRBJ2-5; 10 bases match TRBD2. Germline lookup yields CDR1 MNHEY and CDR2 SVGAGI. Trimming removed 7 bases from V and 6 bases from J; junction bases left unmatched: 5. The CDR3 contains 13 residues. CDR3 region: CASKVAGGKTQYF. The CDR3, as DNA: TGTGCCAGCAAGGTAGCGGGAGGAAAGACCCAGTACTTC.

Turning to this clonotype: The junction does not match germline at one end; this may be a read error. V gene TRBV4-1 combines with J gene TRBJ2-3; a weak D match, TRBD2 (5 bases). Germline-derived CDR1 and CDR2 are MGHRA and YSYEKL. The CDR3 totals 17 residues. The CDR3 region is CASSQVVQRRRADAQYF. The CDR3 nucleotides read TGCGCCAGCAGCCAAGTGGTGCAGCGGAGGAGAGCAGATGCGCAGTATTTT.

CDR3 nucleotides: TGTGCCAGCAGCTTAGGTGGCCTACTCAAGGACATTCAGTACTTC. Translating gives CASSLGGLLKDIQYF. The rearrangement uses TRBV7-9 and TRBJ2-4; D unresolved. Trimming removed 1 base from V and 8 bases from J, with 15 bases in between. The CDR3 is 15 residues long. The V gene's germline CDR1 is SEHNR and CDR2 FQNEAQ (reference sequence).

V is TRBV5-1 and J is TRBJ1-4; D might be TRBD1 (5 bases). This CDR3 has 15 amino acids. The germline V gene encodes CDR1 SGHRS and CDR2 YFSETQ. V gave up 4 bases and J gave up 8 bases, with 18 bases separating them. CDR3 sequence: CASSGLGGALEKLFF. The CDR3, as DNA: TGCGCCAGCAGCGGACTTGGAGGGGCTCTAGAAAAACTGTTTTTT.

The sample holds one count of this clonotype. One junction end does not reproduce the germline sequence, and a read error may be involved. The gene calls are TRBV20-1 and TRBJ2-5; TRBD2 matches at 8 bases. Per germline, CDR1 DFQATT and CDR2 SNEGSKA (reference sequence). There are 14 residues in the CDR3. CDR3 sequence reads: CSAHPGLGRETHYF. The CDR3 DNA follows: TGCAGTGCTCACCCGGGACTAGGGCGAGAGACCCACTACTTC.

The CDR3, as DNA: TGCAGTGCTGTGCAGGTAAACTACAATGAGCAGTTCTTC. Amino acid sequence: CSAVQVNYNEQFF. The rearrangement links TRBV20-1 to TRBJ2-1; no definite D call. V lost 5 bases to trimming and J lost 3 bases, with 11 bases between them. This CDR3 has 13 amino acids. Germline V CDR1 and CDR2: DFQATT, SNEGSKA (reference sequence).